This T cell receptor beta chain was observed in a study of blood T cell repertoires in COVID-19. As handled by the study authors: How many nucleated cells were present was estimated from reference gene primer amplification. Assay: immunoSEQ multiplex PCR; the TCRdb copy retains only in-frame clones and omits some. V, J and clone size are taken as reported in that table, and D and trimming were inferred from the DNA itself. This table holds around 180,000 clones, just under 80% found once. This clone is medium-sized by share. Trimming at V came to 4 bases and at J to 0 bases, leaving 7 bases not matched to a gene. The CDR3 is made up of 17 amino acids. Germline lookup yields CDR1 WNHNN and CDR2 SYGVQD (reference sequence).

The sequence derives from a man in his 70s with active or convalescent COVID-19. The specimen sequenced was peripheral blood. J is TRBJ2-2 and V is TRBV10-1, with TRBD2 identical over 8 bases. The CDR3 is CASSGGRAGANTGELFF. CDR3 nucleotides: TGCGCCAGCAGTGGGGGCCGAGCGGGAGCGAACACCGGGGAGCTGTTTTTT.